The 13 T cell receptor beta chains in this list originate from one sample, sequenced in a study of blood T cell repertoires in COVID-19. The assay was immunoSEQ multiplex PCR, and TCRdb's table has in-frame clones only and misses some. Among 200,000 to 250,000 clones listed, about 78% were seen once. The sequencing input was peripheral blood. The receptors derive from a woman aged 70-85 years with acute or convalescent COVID-19.

J is TRBJ2-1 and V is TRBV6-1; 12 bases are shared with TRBD2. V gave up 4 bases and J gave up 0 bases; unmatched junction bases: 1. The CDR3 loop spans 16 amino acids. Germline CDR1 reads MNHNS; CDR2 reads SASEGT. The CDR3 region has the DNA TGTGCCAGCAGTGCGACTAGCGGGAGCTCCTACAATGAGCAGTTCTTC. Translated, it gives CASSATSGSSYNEQFF.

This clone was counted many times. V and J are TRBV7-8 and TRBJ2-5; perhaps TRBD2 as D (5 bases). CDR3 length equals 14 residues. The germline V and J ends were trimmed by 5 bases and 7 bases, with 17 bases remaining between them. CDR1 SGHVS and CDR2 FQNEAQ come from the germline V gene. The CDR3 region has the DNA TGTGCCAGCAGCCCCGCGACGATCCGGGGGACCCAGTACTTC. This translates into CASSPATIRGTQYF.

The chain is built from TRBV10-1 and TRBJ2-1; 10 nucleotides align to TRBD2. The CDR3 covers 15 residues. The trim removed 2 bases at V and 5 bases at J, leaving 3 bases unmatched. The V gene's germline CDR1 is WNHNN and CDR2 SYGVQD (reference sequence). CDR3 nucleotide sequence: TGCGCCAGCAGTGAGACTAGCGGGATACACAATGAGCAGTTCTTC. Amino acid sequence: CASSETSGIHNEQFF.

The chain combines TRBV10-3 with TRBJ1-1, with D possibly TRBD1 on 5 matching bases. V lost 1 base and J 0 bases, leaving 9 bases between the germline ends. CDR3 size: 15 residues. Germline values: CDR1 ENHRY, CDR2 SYGVKD. This CDR3 is CAISEFGTMNTEAFF. DNA of the CDR3: TGTGCCATCAGTGAGTTCGGGACTATGAACACTGAAGCTTTCTTT.

The V gene is TRBV7-3, the J gene TRBJ2-2; 7 bases match TRBD2. Germline values: CDR1 SGHTA, CDR2 FQGTGA. CDR3 size: 13 residues. Unmatched junction bases numbered 0, after V lost 1 base and J lost 7 bases. The CDR3 loop is CASSLSGSGELFF. Here the CDR3 DNA reads TGTGCCAGCAGCTTAAGCGGGAGCGGGGAGCTGTTTTTT.

The V and J genes are TRBV15 and TRBJ2-7, with TRBD2 matching over 16 bases. J was trimmed by 1 base and V by 8 bases; bases with no gene match: 11. The length of the CDR3 is 18 residues. CDR1 and CDR2 (germline): LNHNV, YYDKDF (reference sequence). CDR3 residues: CATASLGTSGRASYEQYF. CDR3 nucleotide sequence: TGTGCCACCGCTTCACTGGGGACTAGCGGGAGGGCGTCCTACGAGCAGTACTTC.

The chain is built from TRBV27 and TRBJ1-5; D is perhaps TRBD1 (5 bases). The V gene lost 2 bases and the J gene lost 7 bases, with 12 bases spanning the gap. Per the germline V gene, CDR1 is MNHEY and CDR2 is SMNVEV (reference sequence). CDR3 length equals 14 residues. The CDR3 nucleotides are TGTGCCAGCAGTTTAATGCGGGGGGAGCAGCCCCAGCATTTT. It encodes CASSLMRGEQPQHF.

The chain carries TRBV28 and TRBJ1-3; 8 positions agree with TRBD1. CDR1 MDHEN and CDR2 SYDVKM come from the germline V gene. The CDR3 sequence is 17 residues long. V was clipped by 5 bases and J by 4 bases; unmatched bases: 13. CDR3 amino acids: CASSARGTGGRGNTIYF. The DNA for the CDR3 is TGTGCCAGCAGTGCAAGGGGAACAGGGGGACGGGGAAACACCATATATTTT.

The CDR3 protein is CASSPGQGVYGYTF. For the CDR3, the DNA is TGTGCCAGTAGTCCGGGACAGGGGGTGTATGGCTACACCTTC. The rearrangement uses TRBV19 and TRBJ1-2; 11 bases match TRBD1. Germline lookup yields CDR1 LNHDA and CDR2 SQIVND (reference sequence). The CDR3 runs 14 residues. Germline trimming cut 5 bases from V and 5 bases from J; bases unmatched to any gene: 4.

The chain combines TRBV7-2 with TRBJ2-5, with 7 bases matching TRBD1. The CDR3 extends over 14 amino acids. Germline V gene sequence: CDR1 SGHTA, CDR2 FQGNSA. V shed 5 bases, J shed 5 bases, and the junction held 8 bases outside the gene matches. The CDR3 sequence: CASSLRQGWETQYF. The CDR3 DNA reads TGTGCCAGCAGCCTGAGACAGGGTTGGGAGACCCAGTACTTC. Full variable domain (remainder filled in from reference TRBV7-2 and TRBJ2-5): GAGVSQSPSNKVTEKGKDVELRCDPISGHTALYWYRQSLGQGLEFLIYFQGNSAPDKSGLPSDRFSAERTGGSVSTLTIQRTQQEDSAVYLCASSLRQGWETQYFGPGTRLLVL.

This clone has just a few counts. V gene TRBV9 combines with J gene TRBJ1-4; 8 positions match TRBD1. Trimming cost V 4 bases and J 4 bases; bases outside gene matches: 3. The length of the CDR3 is 14 residues. The germline CDR1 and CDR2 sequences are SGDLS and YYNGEE. The CDR3 DNA follows: TGTGCCAGCAGCCCGGGACAGGATAATGAAAAACTGTTTTTT. This codes for CASSPGQDNEKLFF.

The rearrangement links TRBV28 to TRBJ2-2; 8 nucleotides match TRBD1. The CDR3 runs to 18 residues. Germline assignment: CDR1 MDHEN and CDR2 SYDVKM. Trimming cost V 7 bases and J 2 bases; bases outside gene matches: 15. In DNA form, the CDR3 reads TGTGCCAGCAAGTCAAGCAAGGGAGACAGGGGAAACACCGGGGAGCTGTTTTTT. Protein product: CASKSSKGDRGNTGELFF.

The V and J genes are TRBV20-1 and TRBJ2-7; D unresolved. Trimming took off 3 bases at V and 6 bases at J, with 12 bases between the two ends. Germline V gives CDR1 DFQATT, CDR2 SNEGSKA (reference sequence). The length of the CDR3 is 12 residues. Written as DNA, the CDR3 is TGCAGTGCTAGTGACGCCAATAGCGAGCAGTACTTC. It translates to CSASDANSEQYF.